The present entry profiles one T cell receptor beta chain with its context. This receptor's antigen is unknown. Base qualities are missing; no much larger clone stands one base away. Enrolling through a virtual design, the prospective study's participants ranged in age from roughly 18 to 89 years and lived across approximately 25 United States geographic areas. To assign participants to cohorts, the prospective study relied on clinical history that participants themselves reported in a screening survey and a study questionnaire. Recovered participants in ImmuneRACE Cohort 3 were defined as having two consecutive negative NP/OP PCR tests, clearance from a healthcare professional, or resolution of symptoms. Each participant in the prospective study had whole blood, serum and a nasopharyngeal or oropharyngeal swab collected by mobile phlebotomists. Over an approximately 2-month period, participants in the prospective study had the option of providing additional blood draws and questionnaires. Blood samples from the prospective study were shipped frozen or at room temperature prior to DNA extraction.

The data are from a study of blood T cell repertoires in COVID-19 (dated by TCRdb to the early 2020s). About the investigation overall: Samples covering the acute and convalescent phases of COVID-19 were provided by collaborators in the United States, Italy and Spain. The material from the prospective study consisted of cDNA or gDNA derived from T cells, B-cell-depleted T cells, or PBMCs. The dataset comprised deeply sampled blood TCRbeta repertoires from subjects exposed to, actively infected with, or recovered from COVID-19. The repertoires were released in a freely available public database meant as a resource for research on the immune response to SARS-CoV-2. The samples were drawn from two sources: the first 160 participants of the ongoing ImmuneRACE study, and 1,254 subjects contributed by 6 global collaborators. Nearly every sample came with metadata listing a de-identified subject ID, COVID-19 status, age in years and sex. HLA class I and class II types, where available, came from metadata supplied by the sample provider rather than from assay-based typing. The study at large found these results: The amount of clinical and demographic metadata varied by source and participant and was provided uncurated.

The CDR3 holds 15 amino acids from the cysteine to the phenylalanine. Of the read, only the CDR3 DNA is kept; its 45 bases are in frame from base 1. Germline trimming: 4 bases from V, 6 bases from J; junction bases outside gene matches: 7. Based on the germline V gene, the CDR1 and CDR2 sequences are LGHNA and YSLEER. TCRbeta CDR3 regions were amplified from genomic DNA using the immunoSEQ Assay, a bias-controlled multiplex PCR. For the original study's pipeline: Within the assay, amplification of reference gene primers was used to estimate how many nucleated cells each sample contained. To quantify the absolute abundance of each unique TCRbeta CDR3 rearrangement, sequence reads were collapsed and filtered. For each sample, productive Simpson clonality was calculated as the square root of Simpson's diversity index across productive rearrangements. Sourced from immuneACCESS, this table was stored by TCRdb with only in-frame sequences that have V and J called. A share of the clones is absent; for the studies checked, an unresolved V gene accounts for under half, and the remainder has no known explanation. The V and J calls and clone size were taken over from that table, and D and trimming were inferred from the DNA. The sample table records fewer than 200,000 clones; approximately 84% of these occur just once. The ten biggest clones cover approximately 12% of the sample.

Sequencing input: PBMCs or T cells enriched from blood (not recorded which). In this chain, TRBV4-3 is recombined with TRBJ2-1, with TRBD2 matching 9 junction bases. This clonotype originated in a man aged 50-60 years who had recovered from COVID-19. This receptor carries the CDR3 CASSRYSGGLNEQFF. The DNA sequence is TGCGCCAGCAGCCGATATAGCGGGGGCCTCAATGAGCAGTTCTTC.